These 20 T cell receptor beta chains were sequenced from one sample in a study of Graves' ophthalmopathy and Graves' hyperthyroidism. Amplification targeted the TCR beta CDR3 regions, with RNA transcripts as the source material. After a first-round RT-PCR with HTBI primers, a second-round multiplex PCR was run. TCRdb re-analysed the multiplex PCR reads in MiXCR, keeping a single row per CDR3 protein. This table has approximately 160,000 distinct CDR3 sequences, 35% to 50% appearing once. The specimen sequenced was peripheral blood. The receptor set was obtained from a man between 25 and 39 years old with Graves' ophthalmopathy.

The table lists this clonotype with many counts. V is TRBV6-1 and J is TRBJ1-2; D might be TRBD1 (6 bases). The length of the CDR3 is 16 residues. Per the germline V gene, CDR1 is MNHNS and CDR2 is SASEGT. V was shortened by 7 bases and J by 0 bases, with 18 bases between the two germline ends. The CDR3 sequence: CASTRIGGKANYGYTF. The CDR3 DNA follows: TGTGCCAGCACCCGTATCGGGGGCAAAGCTAACTATGGCTACACCTTC.

The chain employs TRBV7-6 and TRBJ2-2; the D is unclear. Germline-derived CDR1 and CDR2 are SGHVS and FNYEAQ. V was shortened by 2 bases and J by 4 bases, with 11 bases between the two germline ends. CDR3 length: 15 amino acids. The CDR3 sequence is CASSLRAWGTGELFF. As DNA, the CDR3 is TGTGCCAGCAGCTTACGGGCATGGGGCACCGGGGAGCTGTTTTTT.

This clonotype showed up many times. The J gene is TRBJ1-5, the V gene TRBV6-1; no clear D. V was clipped by 8 bases and J by 0 bases, with 14 bases between them. The CDR3 spans 15 residues. The germline gives CDR1 MNHNS, CDR2 SASEGT. Here the CDR3 reads CASHKGSNSNQPQHF. As DNA, the CDR3 is TGTGCCAGCCATAAAGGGTCGAATAGCAATCAGCCCCAGCATTTT.

This clonotype was detected many times. The genes are TRBV12-3 or TRBV12-4 and TRBJ1-2, with no clear D. The CDR3 has 13 amino acids. V lost 3 bases and J lost 4, with 9 bases in between. The DNA of the CDR3 is TGTGCCAGCAGTTTTTCTGGAGTCTATGGCTACACCTTC. Translated, it gives CASSFSGVYGYTF.

At least ten counts were recorded for this clonotype. The V gene is TRBV20-1, the J gene TRBJ2-7; unclear D gene. CDR1 DFQATT and CDR2 SNEGSKA come from the germline V gene (reference sequence). The V end lost 0 bases, the J end lost 0 bases, and 9 bases lay between the germline ends. This CDR3 comprises 14 residues. The CDR3 protein is CSAREEGRSYEQYF. DNA of the CDR3: TGCAGTGCTAGAGAGGAAGGTCGCTCCTACGAGCAGTACTTC.

This clonotype appeared many times. The gene calls are TRBV27 and TRBJ1-1; 9 nucleotides agree with TRBD1. The CDR3 is 12 residues long. CDR1 is MNHEY and CDR2 is SMNVEV in the germline V gene (reference sequence). Trimming at V came to 8 bases and at J to 10 bases, leaving 8 bases not matched to a gene. This chain's CDR3 is CASGTGPQGAFF. In nucleotides, the CDR3 is TGTGCCAGCGGGACAGGGCCTCAGGGAGCTTTCTTT.

This clonotype was seen at least ten times. The chain employs TRBV7-2 and TRBJ2-7; D perhaps matches TRBD1 (5 bases). Germline V lookup: CDR1 SGHTA, CDR2 FQGNSA. The germline V and J ends were trimmed by 4 bases and 2 bases, with 12 bases remaining between them. There are 14 residues in the CDR3. The CDR3 here is CASSYQGPPYEQYF. CDR3 DNA: TGTGCCAGCAGCTACCAGGGTCCCCCCTACGAGCAGTACTTC.

This CDR3 reads CASSRRGNQPQHF. The DNA for the CDR3 is TGTGCCAGCAGCCGTAGAGGCAATCAGCCCCAGCATTTT. The chain employs TRBV12-3 or TRBV12-4 and TRBJ1-5, with D unclear. The CDR3 loop spans 13 amino acids. With 6 bases removed from V and 2 bases from J, the gap between germline ends came to 8 bases.

This clonotype appeared a few times. The chain uses TRBV6-1 and TRBJ1-5; the D is unclear. The CDR3 has 14 residues. V gave up 5 bases and J gave up 0 bases, with 8 bases separating them. Germline V gene lookup returns CDR1 MNHNS and CDR2 SASEGT. CDR3 DNA sequence: TGTGCCAGCAGTCCTACAGATAGCAATCAGCCCCAGCATTTT. It codes for CASSPTDSNQPQHF.

This clonotype was picked up many times. CDR3 sequence reads: CASSEVRWGNQPQHF. For the CDR3, the DNA is TGTGCCAGCAGTGAAGTTCGTTGGGGTAATCAGCCCCAGCATTTT. The rearrangement uses TRBV6-1 and TRBJ1-5; D is unresolved. The CDR3 is 15 residues long. Trimming stripped 1 base from V and 4 bases from J, with 11 bases between. Germline lookup yields CDR1 MNHNS and CDR2 SASEGT.

This clonotype was detected ten times or more. The V gene is TRBV9, the J gene TRBJ1-3, with D unclear. Trimming removed 3 bases at V and 4 bases at J, with 11 bases between. The CDR3 consists of 14 residues. CDR1 and CDR2 (germline): SGDLS, YYNGEE. The CDR3 region has the DNA TGTGCCAGCAGCGGACACAAGTCAGGAAACACCATATATTTT. As protein: CASSGHKSGNTIYF.

The sample holds many counts of this clonotype. The CDR3 region is CASSLSAGDGYTF. The CDR3 DNA follows: TGTGCCAGCAGTTTATCCGCTGGGGATGGCTACACCTTC. This chain joins TRBV28 and TRBJ1-2; D gene unclear. The V end was cut by 1 base, the J end by 6 bases, with 9 bases between. Germline V CDR1 and CDR2: MDHEN, SYDVKM. The CDR3 loop spans 13 amino acids.

This chain uses TRBV7-9 with TRBJ2-7, with TRBD2 as a possible D gene (6 bases). The V end lost 5 bases, the J end lost 5 bases, and 16 bases lay between the germline ends. The CDR3 totals 14 residues. Germline assignment: CDR1 SEHNR and CDR2 FQNEAQ (reference sequence). DNA of the CDR3: TGTGCCAGCAGCCCCAGGGACTCCTCTCACGAGCAGTACTTC. Amino acid sequence: CASSPRDSSHEQYF.

This clonotype was recorded at least ten times. The V and J genes are TRBV30 and TRBJ1-1; D is unclear. CDR1 is GTSNPN and CDR2 is SVGIG in the germline V gene (reference sequence). V lost 4 bases, J lost 3 bases, and 9 bases lay in between. CDR3 size: 12 residues. In DNA form, the CDR3 reads TGTGCCTGGAACCCACTAGACACTGAAGCTTTCTTT. The encoded protein is CAWNPLDTEAFF.

This clonotype was recorded many times. This chain joins TRBV27 and TRBJ2-2; TRBD1 aligns across 7 bases. Germline V gene lookup returns CDR1 MNHEY and CDR2 SMNVEV (reference sequence). Trimming took 8 bases from V and 0 from J; bases not matched to a gene: 9. The CDR3 covers 16 residues. The CDR3 region is CASSRMGQTNTGELFF. CDR3 in DNA: TGTGCCAGCTCGAGAATGGGACAGACGAACACCGGGGAGCTGTTTTTT.

This clonotype was detected ten times or more. The chain has TRBV6-2 or TRBV6-3 and TRBJ1-1; the match to TRBD1 covers 8 bases. The V and J ends lost 5 bases and 4 bases, in that order; junction bases with no gene match: 9. Germline V gene data show CDR1 as MNHEY and CDR2 as SVGEGT. The CDR3 sequence is 15 residues long. The CDR3: CASSNRQGQTTEAFF. As DNA, the CDR3 is TGTGCCAGCAGTAACCGACAGGGGCAAACCACTGAAGCTTTCTTT.

This clonotype has a count of ten or more. This chain uses TRBV12-3 or TRBV12-4 with TRBJ1-1, with D possibly TRBD1 on 5 matching bases. This CDR3 is 14 amino acids long. Trimming cost V 3 bases and J 7 bases, with 15 bases left between them. CDR3 nucleotide sequence: TGTGCCAGCAGTTTTCGTTCCGGACACTTTGAAGCTTTCTTT. Translated, it gives CASSFRSGHFEAFF.

This clonotype was observed at least ten times. The chain uses TRBV12-3 or TRBV12-4 and TRBJ2-7; D uncertain. The CDR3 contains 13 residues. Deletions cut 0 bases from V and 3 bases from J, with 6 bases between. CDR3 DNA: TGTGCCAGCAGTTTAGCGGTATTCTACGAGCAGTACTTC. The encoded protein is CASSLAVFYEQYF.

The genes are TRBV20-1 and TRBJ2-5; 8 bases align to TRBD2. The V gene's germline CDR1 is DFQATT and CDR2 SNEGSKA (reference sequence). With V trimmed by 8 bases and J by 5 bases, 4 bases remained unmatched. CDR3 length: 11 amino acids. The CDR3 region is CSCVAGETQYF. The DNA of the CDR3 is TGCAGTTGCGTAGCGGGGGAGACCCAGTACTTC.

The table lists this clonotype with many counts. This CDR3 reads CASSARSSGNTIYF. As DNA, the CDR3 is TGCGCCAGCAGCGCACGGAGCTCTGGAAACACCATATATTTT. The V gene is TRBV5-1, the J gene TRBJ1-3; no clear D gene. The germline gives CDR1 SGHRS, CDR2 YFSETQ. The length of the CDR3 is 14 residues. V was shortened by 4 bases and J by 0 bases, with 8 bases between the two germline ends.